These 19 T cell receptor beta chains came from one sample sequenced in a study of blood T cell repertoires in COVID-19. Clones were read by immunoSEQ multiplex PCR, and TCRdb kept only the in-frame ones, dropping some. This table holds around 270,000 clones, approximately 90% found once. Sequencing input: peripheral blood. These receptor sequences come from a man between 60 and 75 years old who had recovered from COVID-19.

The chain is built from TRBV4-1 and TRBJ2-4; 15 bases map to TRBD2. Germline assignment: CDR1 MGHRA and CDR2 YSYEKL. The CDR3 has 17 amino acids. The V gene end was trimmed by 8 bases and the J gene end by 0 bases; junction bases not matched to a gene: 5. Here the CDR3 DNA reads TGCGCCAGCGGGACTAGCGGGGGGACCTTAGCCAAAAACATTCAGTACTTC. Translated, it gives CASGTSGGTLAKNIQYF.

The V call is TRBV19, the J call TRBJ1-1; 8 nucleotides agree with TRBD1. Germline CDR1 reads LNHDA; CDR2 reads SQIVND (reference sequence). This CDR3 region has 14 residues. J gave up 6 bases and V 3 bases, and 6 bases lay outside the gene matches. CDR3 coding DNA: TGTGCCAGTAGTATTCGACAGGGGATGGCTGAAGCTTTCTTT. Translation gives CASSIRQGMAEAFF.

This clone has a single count. The chain joins TRBV9 to TRBJ1-1, with D tentatively TRBD1 (5 bases). The V end lost 2 bases, the J end lost 4 bases, and 18 bases lay between the germline ends. This CDR3 is built from 16 residues. In germline, CDR1 is SGDLS, CDR2 YYNGEE. CDR3 DNA sequence: TGTGCCAGCAGCGTTGCACCGTTAACAGGTCCCACTGAAGCTTTCTTT. Protein sequence: CASSVAPLTGPTEAFF.

The chain links TRBV30 to TRBJ1-3; D not resolved. CDR3 size: 14 residues. CDR1 is GTSNPN, CDR2 SVGIG, per germline (reference sequence). V lost 3 bases and J lost 0, with 9 bases in between. The CDR3, as DNA: TGTGCCTGGAGCTATTCGGTCTCTGGAAACACCATATATTTT. This encodes CAWSYSVSGNTIYF.

This clone occurred once. V is TRBV15 and J is TRBJ2-4, with a possible D match to TRBD1 (6 bases). This CDR3 contains 16 residues. CDR1 and CDR2 from the germline V gene are LNHNV and YYDKDF (reference sequence). V shed 2 bases and J shed 5 bases, with 16 bases lying between them. CDR3 amino acids: CATSRYPAGEENIQYF. The DNA for the CDR3 is TGTGCCACCAGCAGATACCCGGCAGGGGAAGAAAACATTCAGTACTTC.

The chain carries TRBV6-2 or TRBV6-3 and TRBJ1-5; TRBD1 aligns across 7 bases. The germline CDR1 and CDR2 sequences are MNHEY and SVGEGT. The CDR3 length is 15 residues. Trimming cost V 1 base and J 7 bases; bases outside gene matches: 7. The CDR3 region has the DNA TGTGCCAGCAGTTACTTTGACAGGGCGGGCCAGCCCCAGCATTTT. Translating it yields CASSYFDRAGQPQHF.

The rearrangement uses TRBV7-9 and TRBJ1-6, with TRBD1 identical over 7 bases. Looked up from germline, CDR1 is SEHNR and CDR2 is FQNEAQ (reference sequence). This CDR3 is 18 amino acids long. The V gene end was trimmed by 5 bases and the J gene end by 3 bases; junction bases not matched to a gene: 13. CDR3 in DNA: TGTGCCAGCAGCATACTCTTACCGGGACAGAACTATAATTCACCCCTCCACTTT. Protein sequence: CASSILLPGQNYNSPLHF. Supplemented by reference TRBV7-9 and TRBJ1-6, the full variable domain reads DTGVSQNPRHKITKRGQNVTFRCDPISEHNRLYWYRQTLGQGPEFLTYFQNEAQLEKSRLLSDRFSAERPKGSFSTLEIQRTEQGDSAMYLCASSILLPGQNYNSPLHFGNGTRLTVT.

The table lists this clone with a few counts. The V call is TRBV19, the J call TRBJ1-5; 7 nucleotides agree with TRBD1. The CDR3 extends over 15 amino acids. The J segment lost 5 bases and the V segment lost 4 bases, leaving 8 bases of the junction unmatched. CDR1 is LNHDA and CDR2 is SQIVND in the germline V gene (reference sequence). The CDR3 sequence: CASSTHGDRYQPQHF. The CDR3 nucleotides are TGTGCCAGTAGTACCCACGGGGACAGATATCAGCCCCAGCATTTT.

The chain combines TRBV6-1 with TRBJ1-1; D is possibly TRBD1 (5 bases). This CDR3 has 14 amino acids. V was shortened by 5 bases and J by 1 base, with 11 bases between the two germline ends. Germline V gene lookup returns CDR1 MNHNS and CDR2 SASEGT. This CDR3 reads CASSNNGGNTEAFF. The CDR3 DNA is TGTGCCAGCAGTAACAACGGGGGGAACACTGAAGCTTTCTTT.

This sequence joins TRBV7-3 and TRBJ2-3; TRBD2 matches 7 bases. Germline CDR1 and CDR2: SGHTA and FQGTGA. CDR3 length: 16 residues. Unmatched junction bases numbered 9, after V lost 5 bases and J lost 1 base. CDR3 protein: CASSTAGGLGTDTQYF. CDR3 nucleotides: TGTGCCAGCAGCACCGCCGGTGGACTAGGCACAGATACGCAGTATTTT.

The chain is built from TRBV6-6 and TRBJ1-6; D remains ambiguous. Between the trimmed V and J ends, which lost 7 bases and 7 bases, there was a span of 17 bases. The CDR3 spans 15 residues. CDR1 is MNHNY, CDR2 SVGAGI, per germline (reference sequence). In DNA form, the CDR3 reads TGTGCCAGCACTCTTATCCGGGGAAAGAATTCACCCCTCCACTTT. This translates into CASTLIRGKNSPLHF.

The chain is built from TRBV5-6 and TRBJ2-7, with D perhaps matching TRBD2 (5 bases). Germline values: CDR1 SGHDT, CDR2 YYEEEE. CDR3 length equals 15 residues. Trimming took 4 bases from V and 7 from J, leaving 21 bases between them. The CDR3, as DNA: TGTGCCAGCAGCCCTCTGACCGGCGGGTTGAAGGAGCAGTACTTC. Translation: CASSPLTGGLKEQYF. Filled out from reference TRBV5-6 and TRBJ2-7, the complete variable domain reads DAGVTQSPTHLIKTRGQQVTLRCSPKSGHDTVSWYQQALGQGPQFIFQYYEEEERQRGNFPDRFSGHQFPNYSSELNVNALLLGDSALYLCASSPLTGGLKEQYFGPGTRLTVT.

This clone has more than one count but fewer than ten. The V gene is TRBV19, the J gene TRBJ1-6, with 8 bases that match TRBD1. CDR3 size: 14 residues. Trimming at V came to 10 bases and at J to 11 bases, leaving 13 bases not matched to a gene. The germline gives CDR1 LNHDA, CDR2 SQIVND (reference sequence). This CDR3 is CATESRTGSTPLHF. CDR3 nucleotides: TGTGCCACCGAGTCCCGGACAGGGTCGACACCCCTCCACTTT.

V gene TRBV4-1 combines with J gene TRBJ2-3; D is possibly TRBD1 (5 bases). This CDR3 has 15 amino acids. Trimming shortened V by 2 bases and J by 6 bases, and 15 bases separated the two germline ends. Germline CDR1 is MGHRA and CDR2 is YSYEKL. CDR3 in amino acids: CASSQTGPRVDTQYF. The CDR3 nucleotides read TGCGCCAGCAGCCAAACCGGGCCCAGGGTGGATACGCAGTATTTT.

This chain joins TRBV5-1 and TRBJ1-5; 10 positions match TRBD1. This CDR3 is built from 15 residues. From germline, CDR1 is SGHRS and CDR2 YFSETQ. J lost 6 bases, V lost 4 bases, and 7 bases had no gene match. The CDR3 DNA reads as TGCGCCAGCAGCGCAGGACAGGGGGTTGGTCAGCCCCAGCATTTT. This sequence encodes CASSAGQGVGQPQHF.

The rearrangement joins TRBV29-1 to TRBJ1-1; perhaps TRBD1 as D (5 bases). The CDR3 covers 15 residues. CDR1 and CDR2 from the germline V gene are SQVTM and ANQGSEA. CDR3 bases: TGCCGCGGGGGGGGTTTCCACTCGGGGAACACTGAAGCTTTCTTT. Protein sequence: CRGGGFHSGNTEAFF.

The V call is TRBV18, the J call TRBJ2-7; 7 bases are a match to TRBD1. This CDR3 is built from 15 residues. Trimming cost V 1 base and J 2 bases; bases outside gene matches: 5. CDR1 KGHSH and CDR2 LQKENI come from the germline V gene. CDR3: CASSPRGTATYEQYF. CDR3 nucleotide sequence: TGTGCCAGCTCACCACGTGGGACAGCTACCTACGAGCAGTACTTC.

V gene TRBV9 combines with J gene TRBJ2-7; 8 bases match TRBD1. The length of the CDR3 is 15 residues. CDR1 is SGDLS, CDR2 YYNGEE, per germline. Trimming removed 0 bases from V and 3 bases from J; junction bases left unmatched: 5. The CDR3 nucleotides read TGTGCCAGCAGCGTAGCGGGACAGGCCCTCTACGAGCAGTACTTC. Residues: CASSVAGQALYEQYF.

The chain has TRBV6-5 and TRBJ1-1; a weak D match, TRBD1 (6 bases). The CDR3 runs 15 residues. The V gene lost 6 bases and the J gene lost 2 bases, with 16 bases spanning the gap. Germline CDR1 MNHEY, CDR2 SVGAGI. CDR3 DNA sequence: TGTGCCAGCAGGGGACACGGACATATCAACACTGAAGCTTTCTTT. Amino acid sequence: CASRGHGHINTEAFF.